The TCR beta chain under discussion was sequenced for a study of blood T cell repertoires in COVID-19. Measured with immunoSEQ multiplex PCR; TCRdb has only the in-frame clones, and not every one. The profile covers about 150,000 clones, with 84% appearing a single time and 8.9% taken by the ten largest. CDR1 is MNHEY, CDR2 SVGAGI, per germline. The CDR3 has 14 amino acids. V was pared by 5 bases and J by 1 base, with 5 bases of the junction left unmatched. The sequence came from a man aged 25-45 years with COVID-19, enrolled during active disease. Sequencing input: peripheral blood. V gene TRBV6-5 combines with J gene TRBJ2-7; 7 positions match TRBD2. CDR3 in amino acids: CASSKTSDSYEQYF. CDR3 DNA sequence: TGTGCCAGCAGTAAAACTAGCGATTCCTACGAGCAGTACTTC.